This T cell receptor beta chain comes out of a study of cytomegalovirus exposure and HLA in healthy donors. Broader study findings: Fewer N-insertions than the roughly 670-donor mean were reportedly shown by an Asian-associated ancestry cluster in a later analysis. Near-uniform donor sequencing depth was presumed by presence/absence analyses.

Trimming shortened V by 6 bases and J by 3 bases, and 8 bases separated the two germline ends. Germline V lookup: CDR1 MNHEY, CDR2 SVGAGI. The CDR3 has 12 residues. Of note for this clone: Antigen unknown.

The PCR ran on 60 Vbeta and 13 Jbeta primers. Some clones are missing from TCRdb's copy, which holds only in-frame ones; the method was immunoSEQ multiplex PCR. The sample has about 110,000 clones; about 80% are singletons. This sequence originates from a young man in good health and CMV-seropositive. Sample: PBMCs. The J gene is TRBJ1-2, the V gene TRBV6-5, with D unresolved. The CDR3 loop is CASSRGDYGYTF. Here the CDR3 DNA reads TGTGCCAGCAGCCGAGGAGACTATGGCTACACCTTC.